Listed below are T cell receptor beta chains from one sample, sequenced in a study of T cell responses to AZD1222 COVID-19 vaccine. Data came from immunoSEQ multiplex PCR; TCRdb stores just in-frame clones and leaves some out. The data contain roughly 80,000 clones, 90% of them singletons. The sequences come from peripheral blood, collected on day 0 of AZD1222 vaccination. The receptor set was obtained from an adult in good health. CDR3s leave out the opening cysteine and the closing phenylalanine or tryptophan. Each record gives: CDR3 length, V gene, J gene, CDR3 protein.

>12|TRBV7-9|TRBJ2-7
ASTPGDRGYEQY
>13|TRBV6-1|TRBJ1-6
ASSEAGRSYSPLH
>12|TRBV10-3|TRBJ2-7
AIKEGQGSYEQY
>12|TRBV6-4|TRBJ1-1
ASSPSRGQTEAF
>13|TRBV3-1/TRBV3-2|TRBJ1-5
ASSESSQGNQPQH
>13|TRBV20-1|TRBJ2-7
SASVGGGPYEQQY
>15|TRBV3-1/TRBV3-2|TRBJ1-6
ASSTIGGGQYNSPLH
>10|TRBV24-1|TRBJ2-3
ATSKGRDTQY
>12|TRBV2|TRBJ1-5
ASSEQGAGQPQH
>11|TRBV19|TRBJ2-3
ASSSDPPDTQY
>10|TRBV19|TRBJ1-4
ASSPYPGALF
>12|TRBV6-1|TRBJ2-5
ASRAPGQKETQY
>14|TRBV19|TRBJ2-1
ASSITPSGSYNEQF
>14|TRBV11-2|TRBJ2-3
ASSRTGTGGVDTQY
>12|TRBV7-9|TRBJ2-3
ASSLVRGGDTQY
>12|TRBV11-2|TRBJ1-4
ASSPGGTGEKLF
>13|TRBV4-1|TRBJ1-1
ASSQGAEMGTEAF
>12|TRBV19|TRBJ1-5
ASSSNQGDQPQH
>14|TRBV6-5|TRBJ1-1
ASRSARDYMNTEAF
>7|TRBV20-1|TRBJ1-3
SAPTGLY
>12|TRBV5-1|TRBJ1-2
ASSLATELYGYT
>11|TRBV4-1|TRBJ2-7
ASSLTQRDEQY
>14|TRBV6-5|TRBJ1-1
ASSWTSVEGNTEAF
>14|TRBV11-1|TRBJ2-6
ASSLDLYSGANVLT
>13|TRBV9|TRBJ2-3
ASGLAGVVGDTQY
>12|TRBV5-1|TRBJ1-6
ASSAGQERSPLH
>12|TRBV7-2|TRBJ1-6
ASSLAPSNSPLH
>11|TRBV13|TRBJ1-6
ASSSTGDSPLH
>18|TRBV30|TRBJ1-2
AWSVEFYLKGAPPNYGYT
>11|TRBV10-3|TRBJ1-6
AISESGNSPLH
>14|TRBV11-3|TRBJ2-5
ASSSRTTGGRETQY
>11|TRBV30|TRBJ2-7
AWSATLMSEQY
>11|TRBV30|TRBJ1-1
AWNNRQGLGAF
>17|TRBV3-1/TRBV3-2|TRBJ2-1
ASSHGPAQGLTKNNEQF
>10|TRBV7-2|TRBJ2-7
ASTQLANEQY
>11|TRBV7-9|TRBJ1-5
ASSSHGNEPQH
>11|TRBV12-3/TRBV12-4|TRBJ2-7
ASSWGSSYEQY
>12|TRBV7-9|TRBJ2-1
ASSLAGVDNEQF
>11|TRBV3-1/TRBV3-2|TRBJ1-1
ASSRQGVTEAF
>12|TRBV5-6|TRBJ2-7
ASSWGTGSYEQY
>11|TRBV4-1|TRBJ1-5
ASSQSGNQPQH
>14|TRBV18|TRBJ1-1
ASSPPGARANTEAF
>9|TRBV12-3/TRBV12-4|TRBJ1-2
ASRDFYGYT
>8|TRBV29-1|TRBJ1-2
SVESGGYT